This T cell receptor (beta chain) derives from a study of T cell repertoires in cytomegalovirus infection. There are 14 residues in the CDR3. Germline CDR1 reads SEHNR; CDR2 reads FQNEAQ (reference sequence). Trimming left V 10 bases short and J 6 bases short, with 21 bases between. TCRdb ran MiXCR on the reads and lists one entry per CDR3 protein. This sample carries around 550,000 distinct CDR3 sequences, roughly 29% of them seen once, and the ten largest clones take 13%. General study results and limits: Cumulative frequency of public TCR beta families picked out carriers of CMV plus the relevant HLA.

In its sample, this clonotype was seen a few times. Its antigen remains unidentified. The sequence was collected from a human donor in good health (CMV status not recorded). Some clones in this sample may be carry-over from other donors' samples. The sample was PBMCs. This chain links TRBV7-9 with TRBJ1-2; TRBD1 is a possible D gene (6 bases). CDR3 protein: CANQKQGLGHGYTF. DNA for the CDR3: TGTGCCAACCAAAAACAGGGCTTGGGCCATGGCTACACCTTC.